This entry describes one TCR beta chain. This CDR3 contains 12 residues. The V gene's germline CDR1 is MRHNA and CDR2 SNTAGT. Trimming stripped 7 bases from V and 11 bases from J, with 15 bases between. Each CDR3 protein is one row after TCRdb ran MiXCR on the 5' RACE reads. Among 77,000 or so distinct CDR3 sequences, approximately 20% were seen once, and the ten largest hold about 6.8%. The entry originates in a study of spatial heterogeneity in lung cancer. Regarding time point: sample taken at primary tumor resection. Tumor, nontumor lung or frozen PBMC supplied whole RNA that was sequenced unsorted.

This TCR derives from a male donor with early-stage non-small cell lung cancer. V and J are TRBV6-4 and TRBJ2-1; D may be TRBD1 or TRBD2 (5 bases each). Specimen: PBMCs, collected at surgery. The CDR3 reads CASTSPLGQQFF. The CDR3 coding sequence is TGTGCCAGCACCTCCCCCCTGGGACAGCAGTTCTTC.